The entry below describes one TCR beta chain. This sample stems from a study of control samples from healthy donors and cancer patients. Using immunoSEQ multiplex PCR, the repertoire was profiled, and TCRdb retains in-frame clones only, with some absent. The sample carries 200,000 or so clones, just under 95% recorded once. This CDR3 has 14 residues. CDR1 MNHEY and CDR2 SVGAGI come from the germline V gene. V dropped 7 bases and J dropped 3 bases, with 15 bases sitting between them. The sequence derives from a man aged 50 to 60 in good health. V is TRBV6-5 and J is TRBJ1-1, with D maybe TRBD1 (5 bases). Sequenced: blood. The CDR3 coding sequence is TGTGCCAGCACTCCTCCCGGGACCTACACTGAAGCTTTCTTT. This gives the protein CASTPPGTYTEAFF.